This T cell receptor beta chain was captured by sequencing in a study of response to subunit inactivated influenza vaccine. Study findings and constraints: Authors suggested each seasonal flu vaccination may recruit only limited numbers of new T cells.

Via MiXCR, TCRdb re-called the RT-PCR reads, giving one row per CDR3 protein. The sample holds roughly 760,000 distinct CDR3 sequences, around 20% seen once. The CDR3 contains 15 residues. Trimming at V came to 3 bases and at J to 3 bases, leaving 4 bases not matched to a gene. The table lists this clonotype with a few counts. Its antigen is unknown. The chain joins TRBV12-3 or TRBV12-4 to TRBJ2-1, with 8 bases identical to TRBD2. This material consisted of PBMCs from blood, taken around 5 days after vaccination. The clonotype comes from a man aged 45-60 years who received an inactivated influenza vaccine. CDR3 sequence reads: CASSLGGGNYNEQFF. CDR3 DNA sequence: TGTGCCAGCAGTTTGGGCGGGGGGAACTACAATGAGCAGTTCTTC.